This TCR beta chain was recovered during a study of graft-versus-host responses after intestinal transplantation. Assay: immunoSEQ multiplex PCR; the TCRdb copy retains only in-frame clones and omits some. The sample has just over 14,000 clones, around 95% seen once. V lost 5 bases to trimming and J lost 2 bases, with 12 bases between them. Germline CDR1 and CDR2: LNHDA and SQIVND (reference sequence). This CDR3 region has 14 residues. The sequencing here drew on PBMCs, taken 9 days after transplant. The source of this sequence is a human patient who received an intestinal transplant, so some T cells may come from the graft donor. The chain combines TRBV19 with TRBJ2-5, with D possibly matching TRBD1 (5 bases). CDR3: CASSPFPGQETQYF. The CDR3 DNA reads TGTGCCAGTAGTCCATTCCCAGGGCAAGAGACCCAGTACTTC.